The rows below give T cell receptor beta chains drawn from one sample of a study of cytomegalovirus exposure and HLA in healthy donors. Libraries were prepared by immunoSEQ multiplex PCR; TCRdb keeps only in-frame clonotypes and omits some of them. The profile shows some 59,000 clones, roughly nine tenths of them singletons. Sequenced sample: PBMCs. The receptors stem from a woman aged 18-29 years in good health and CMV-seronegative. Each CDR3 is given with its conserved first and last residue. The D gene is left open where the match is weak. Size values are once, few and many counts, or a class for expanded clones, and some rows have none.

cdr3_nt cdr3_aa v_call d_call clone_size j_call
TGTGCCAGCTCACCCGACAGGGACACTGAAGCTTTCTTT CASSPDRDTEAFF TRBV18 TRBD1 - TRBJ1-1
TGTGCCAGCACCGGGGGGACAGGGGGCTTTGGCTACACCTTC CASTGGTGGFGYTF TRBV28 TRBD1 - TRBJ1-2
TGTGCCAGCAGCTCAAATACAGATACGCAGTATTTT CASSSNTDTQYF TRBV5-4 - - TRBJ2-3
TGCGCCAGCAGCTTATGGCAGGGTGAGCAGTTCTTC CASSLWQGEQFF TRBV5-1 - few TRBJ2-1
TGTGCCACCAGCAGAGATTCGGGATTGGGTGAAGCTTTCTTT CATSRDSGLGEAFF TRBV15 - - TRBJ1-1
TGTGCCAGCAGTTGGGGGGAGGGCCAGCCCCAGCATTTT CASSWGEGQPQHF TRBV6-1 - - TRBJ1-5
TGCGCCAGCAGCCAAGAAATCCGGGACAGCTACAATGAGCAGTTCTTC CASSQEIRDSYNEQFF TRBV4-3 TRBD1 - TRBJ2-1
TGTGCCAGCAGCACTCGGGACACCTACGAGCAGTACTTC CASSTRDTYEQYF TRBV9 - - TRBJ2-7
TGTGCCAGCAGGACAGGGGGGTTGAATGAAAAACTGTTTTTT CASRTGGLNEKLFF TRBV6-4 TRBD1 once TRBJ1-4
TGTGCCAGCAGCTCTGCCGACAGGGTAGGCTACGAGCAGTACTTC CASSSADRVGYEQYF TRBV7-2 TRBD1 once TRBJ2-7
TGTGCCAGCAGTGAGCTAGCGGGAACCAATGAGCAGTTCTTC CASSELAGTNEQFF TRBV2 TRBD2 - TRBJ2-1
TGTGCCAGCTCACCCGGGACAGGGAATGAAAAACTGTTTTTT CASSPGTGNEKLFF TRBV18 TRBD1 - TRBJ1-4
TGTGCCAGCAGTTACTCGAGAGAGAACTATGGCTACACCTTC CASSYSRENYGYTF TRBV6-5 - - TRBJ1-2
TGTGCCAGCAGGGAGGTTGGGGGGGCTAGAAATGAGCAGTTCTTC CASREVGGARNEQFF TRBV5-4 - - TRBJ2-1
TGTGCCAGCAGTGCGGCAGATACGCAGTATTTT CASSAADTQYF TRBV2 - once TRBJ2-3